Shown below are 15 T cell receptor beta chains from a single sample sequenced in a study of shared clonotypes between healthy human individuals. The assay was immunoSEQ multiplex PCR, and TCRdb's table has in-frame clones only and misses some. This sample has about half a million clones, with roughly 80% found just once. Sequencing was performed on PBMCs. All receptors derive from a woman aged 40 to 50 in good health. Some clones in this sample may be carry-over from other donors' samples.

The rearrangement links TRBV4-2 to TRBJ2-1; D unresolved. The germline gives CDR1 LGHNA, CDR2 YNFKEQ. The CDR3 contains 16 residues. The V gene lost 4 bases and the J gene lost 9 bases, with 22 bases spanning the gap. The CDR3 bases are TGTGCCAGCAGCCTCCGAGACGGATCGGCGGCCGGTGAGCAGTTCTTC. Translating it yields CASSLRDGSAAGEQFF.

The genes are TRBV5-1 and TRBJ2-1; D gene ambiguous. The CDR3 runs 12 residues. From germline, CDR1 is SGHRS and CDR2 YFSETQ. Trimming pared 2 bases from V and 7 bases from J, leaving 7 bases between. CDR3 residues: CASSFNRNEQFF. CDR3 in DNA: TGCGCCAGCAGCTTTAACCGAAATGAGCAGTTCTTC.

The genes are TRBV18 and TRBJ2-7, with a possible D match to TRBD1 (6 bases). V was pared by 2 bases and J by 6 bases, with 14 bases between. Looked up from germline, CDR1 is KGHSH and CDR2 is LQKENI. CDR3 length equals 14 residues. CDR3 region: CASSPTGHPLEQYF. The CDR3 bases are TGTGCCAGCTCACCAACGGGACACCCCCTCGAGCAGTACTTC.

The CDR3 DNA sequence: TGTGCCAGCAGCTTTGATGGAACGGATGAAGAGACCCAGTACTTC. This gives the protein CASSFDGTDEETQYF. The chain combines TRBV11-3 with TRBJ2-5; D gene uncertain. The germline V gene has CDR1 SGHNT and CDR2 YENEEA. Trimming took 3 bases from V and 3 from J, leaving 14 bases between them. The CDR3 spans 15 residues. Full variable domain (missing parts from reference TRBV11-3 and TRBJ2-5): EAGVVQSPRYKIIEKKQPVAFWCNPISGHNTLYWYLQNLGQGPELLIRYENEEAVDDSQLPKDRFSAERLKGVDSTLKIQPAELGDSAVYLCASSFDGTDEETQYFGPGTRLLVL.

The gene calls are TRBV6-5 and TRBJ2-1; 10 positions agree with TRBD2. The CDR3 loop spans 14 amino acids. Germline V gene lookup returns CDR1 MNHEY and CDR2 SVGAGI. Germline trimming cut 6 bases from V and 3 bases from J; bases unmatched to any gene: 2. The CDR3 sequence: CASRLAGVYNEQFF. The CDR3 nucleotides are TGTGCCAGCAGGCTAGCGGGGGTCTACAATGAGCAGTTCTTC.

Comment on this clone: One base away lies a much larger clone, so this may be a sequencing read error. The chain has TRBV28 and TRBJ2-3; a possible D gene is TRBD2 (7 bases). The germline V gene has CDR1 MDHEN and CDR2 SYDVKM. This CDR3 comprises 15 residues. The CDR3 sequence is CASRPGGWRTDTQCF. CDR3 bases: TGTGCCAGCCGACCCGGGGGGTGGAGGACAGATACGCAGTGTTTT.

This rearrangement joins TRBV19 to TRBJ1-5, with 9 bases fitting TRBD1. The ends lost 2 bases at V and 6 bases at J; junction bases unmatched: 5. The CDR3 consists of 15 residues. Germline loops: CDR1 LNHDA, CDR2 SQIVND (reference sequence). CDR3 nucleotide sequence: TGTGCCAGTAGTATACCTGGGACAGGGTCTCAGCCCCAGCATTTT. The encoded protein is CASSIPGTGSQPQHF.

This clone was found a few times. The V gene is TRBV4-1, the J gene TRBJ2-2; no clear D gene. Germline CDR1 and CDR2: MGHRA and YSYEKL. V lost 3 bases and J 1 base, leaving 9 bases between the germline ends. This CDR3 comprises 15 residues. In DNA, the CDR3 is TGCGCCAGCAGCCACTACCCCCTGAACACCGGGGAGCTGTTTTTT. As protein: CASSHYPLNTGELFF.

The chain carries TRBV11-3 and TRBJ2-1; D is unclear. This CDR3 is 13 amino acids long. V lost 3 bases and J 4 bases, leaving 7 bases between the germline ends. Germline V gene data show CDR1 as SGHNT and CDR2 as YENEEA. CDR3 amino acids: CASSFGEYNEQFF. The CDR3 DNA reads TGTGCCAGCAGCTTTGGGGAATACAATGAGCAGTTCTTC.

The chain recombines TRBV10-3 with TRBJ1-1, with 9 bases identical to TRBD1. V was clipped by 4 bases and J by 6 bases; unmatched bases: 12. CDR1 is ENHRY, CDR2 SYGVKD, per germline. CDR3 length: 16 amino acids. CDR3 sequence reads: CAISGPRTGERSEAFF. The CDR3 DNA reads TGTGCCATCAGTGGGCCCAGGACAGGGGAAAGATCTGAAGCTTTCTTT.

This clone was recorded many times. This chain uses TRBV7-6 with TRBJ2-7; D perhaps matches TRBD2 (5 bases). The CDR3 runs to 16 residues. Per germline, CDR1 SGHVS and CDR2 FNYEAQ. V was trimmed by 4 bases and J by 5 bases, leaving 21 bases between them. The CDR3 sequence is CASSSTPSLAADEQYF. CDR3 bases: TGTGCCAGCAGCTCCACCCCCTCGTTGGCAGCGGACGAGCAGTACTTC.

The chain combines TRBV27 with TRBJ2-6, with D hard to call. The CDR3 spans 19 residues. Germline values: CDR1 MNHEY, CDR2 SMNVEV (reference sequence). V shed 4 bases and J shed 0 bases, with 19 bases lying between them. CDR3 DNA sequence: TGTGCCAGCAGTTACCCCGGAGTAATGGGCACCTCTGGGGCCAACGTCCTGACTTTC. It is translated as CASSYPGVMGTSGANVLTF.

This clone was counted only a few times. V gene TRBV6-1 combines with J gene TRBJ1-4; maybe TRBD1 (5 bases). Germline CDR1 and CDR2: MNHNS and SASEGT. The CDR3 covers 15 residues. Trimming stripped 10 bases from V and 10 bases from J, with 25 bases between. CDR3 DNA sequence: TGTGCCATCTCCAGCCGTCAGGGTTCAATGGTAAAACTGTTTTTT. Amino acids: CAISSRQGSMVKLFF.

A note on this clone: A far larger clone is a single base away, which makes a read error likely. The V and J genes are TRBV4-2 and TRBJ2-5; TRBD2 aligns across 9 bases. The closer fit of TRBJ2-7 to the DNA end suggests the J call may be wrong. The CDR3 sequence is 16 residues long. Germline loops: CDR1 LGHNA, CDR2 YNFKEQ. CDR3 in DNA: TGTGCCAGCAGCCCCGGGACTAGCAGAGACTCCTACGAGCAGTACTTC. Amino acids: CASSPGTSRDSYEQYF.

The rearrangement links TRBV5-8 to TRBJ2-5, with D possibly matching TRBD2 (5 bases). Trimming removed 4 bases at V and 5 bases at J, with 9 bases between. From germline, CDR1 is SGHTS and CDR2 YDEGEE. The CDR3 loop spans 12 amino acids. This CDR3 reads CASSPWEETQYF. The CDR3 DNA sequence: TGTGCCAGCAGCCCGTGGGAGGAGACCCAGTACTTC.